Listed below are T cell receptor beta chains from one sample, sequenced in a study of T cell changes during pregnancy in multiple sclerosis. The table came from immunoSEQ multiplex PCR; TCRdb's copy has only in-frame clones and leaves some out. The sample yields some 60,000 clones, 75% to 90% seen once. This sample comprised peripheral blood, obtained after pregnancy. All receptors derive from a female donor with multiple sclerosis, enrolled in a pregnancy study. The CDR3 runs from the conserved cysteine through the conserved F or W. A D gene is named only where the DNA matches it firmly. Size tells how often a clone was seen (once, few, many) or the class of an expanded clone, and some rows leave it out.

v_call,j_call,clone_size,d_call,cdr3_nt,cdr3_aa
TRBV9,TRBJ1-2,once,TRBD1,TGTGCCAGCAGCGGGGGACAGGGTGGAGTATCGGGCTACACCTTC,CASSGGQGGVSGYTF
TRBV11-3,TRBJ2-2,once,TRBD2,TGTGCCAGCAGCCGCCGGACTAGCGGGAGCCCAACCGGGGAGCTGTTTTTT,CASSRRTSGSPTGELFF
TRBV19,TRBJ1-1,-,-,TGTGCCAGTAGTAACCGGGGGGCGATAACTGAAGCTTTCTTT,CASSNRGAITEAFF
TRBV5-1,TRBJ1-2,-,TRBD1,TGCGCCAGCAGCTCTTACAGGGGTGACTACACCTTC,CASSSYRGDYTF
TRBV4-1,TRBJ2-2,-,-,TGCGCCAGCAGCCAAGCTACTGCACTTGGGGAGCTGTTTTTT,CASSQATALGELFF
TRBV5-5,TRBJ2-2,-,TRBD1,TGTGCCAGCAGTAGGACAGGGGGCTTCACCGGGGAGCTGTTTTTT,CASSRTGGFTGELFF
TRBV2,TRBJ2-1,-,-,TGTGCCAGCAGAGTGACAGCCACCGTTGATGAGCAGTTCTTC,CASRVTATVDEQFF
TRBV11-3,TRBJ2-7,-,-,TGTGCCAGCAGCTTAGGACAGAGCTCCTACGAGCAGTACTTC,CASSLGQSSYEQYF
TRBV5-1,TRBJ1-2,-,TRBD1,TGCGCCAGCAGCTTGGAGGGACAGGGGAGCTACACCTTC,CASSLEGQGSYTF
TRBV5-1,TRBJ1-1,-,TRBD1,TGCGCCACTCGGACAGGGCTGAACACTGAAGCTTTCTTT,CATRTGLNTEAFF
TRBV11-3,TRBJ1-1,-,TRBD1,TGTGCCAGCAGCTTAGTTACGACAGGGGCACTGAACACTGAAGCTTTCTTT,CASSLVTTGALNTEAFF
TRBV6-5,TRBJ1-1,-,-,TGTGCCAGCAGTCAAATCGTAGAGTCTGAAGCTTTCTTT,CASSQIVESEAFF
TRBV5-6,TRBJ1-4,once,-,TGTGCCAGCAGCTTGGTTGGGGAGCCAAATGAAAAACTGTTTTTT,CASSLVGEPNEKLFF
TRBV19,TRBJ1-1,-,-,TGTGCCAGTAGTCAGGAGGGTGGAATGAACACTGAAGCTTTCTTT,CASSQEGGMNTEAFF
TRBV10-2,TRBJ1-5,once,-,TGCGCCAGCAGTGAGTCCGGGGGTTCGACGCCCCAGCATTTT,CASSESGGSTPQHF
TRBV7-2,TRBJ1-5,-,-,TGTGCCAGCAGCCAAGGCGGGGGAAATCAGCCCCAGCATTTT,CASSQGGGNQPQHF
TRBV19,TRBJ1-2,once,-,TGTGCCAGTAAAGTTTCCGTGGAGGACTATGGCTACACCTTC,CASKVSVEDYGYTF
TRBV27,TRBJ2-3,-,TRBD2,TGTGCCAGCAGTTTTGGCGGGGGGTCTGATACGCAGTATTTT,CASSFGGGSDTQYF
TRBV27,TRBJ1-5,-,-,TGTGCCAGCAGTCCTAGGGCGGGACAGCCCCAGCATTTT,CASSPRAGQPQHF
TRBV27,TRBJ2-7,-,-,TGTGCCAGCAGCCTATCCGCGGGGGCAGGGGCCAACGAGCAGTACTTC,CASSLSAGAGANEQYF
TRBV6-1,TRBJ2-5,-,-,TGTGCCAGCAGTGATCCCCAGCGAGACTTCGCGCAAGAGACCCAGTACTTC,CASSDPQRDFAQETQYF
TRBV10-3,TRBJ1-3,once,TRBD1,TGTGCCATCGGGGGACAGCTCGGAAACACCATATATTTT,CAIGGQLGNTIYF
TRBV15,TRBJ2-5,-,TRBD2,TGTGCCACCAGCGAGGGACTAGCGGGGGGCCGGCGGGAGACCCAGTACTTC,CATSEGLAGGRRETQYF
TRBV6-5,TRBJ2-7,-,-,TGTGCCAGCAGTCCGGGACTTTTTGTGCTTGGGGAGCAGTACTTC,CASSPGLFVLGEQYF
TRBV28,TRBJ2-7,-,-,TGTGCCAGCAGTTTTGGGGGCCCCTACGAGCAGTACTTC,CASSFGGPYEQYF
TRBV7-2,TRBJ1-5,-,-,TGTGCCAGCAGCGTCGCCGGGGGGCGGATGGAGGCCCAGCATTTT,CASSVAGGRMEAQHF
TRBV19,TRBJ2-5,-,-,TGTGCCAGTAGTAACCGCGGGGGCGCGGTTGAGACCCAGTACTTC,CASSNRGGAVETQYF
TRBV4-1,TRBJ2-7,few,TRBD2,TGCGCCAGCAGCCAAGTGGCTAGCGGACCCTACGAGCAGTACTTC,CASSQVASGPYEQYF
TRBV11-2,TRBJ1-1,few,-,TGTGCCAGCAGCCCCAGGGCAATGAACACTGAAGCTTTCTTT,CASSPRAMNTEAFF
TRBV5-4,TRBJ2-7,-,TRBD2,TGTGCCAGCACCCGGGAGGGGTACTCCTACGAGCAGTACTTC,CASTREGYSYEQYF
TRBV5-3,TRBJ2-5,-,-,TGTGCCAGAACATCTGGGGAGGTAGAGACCCAGTACTTC,CARTSGEVETQYF
TRBV18,TRBJ1-2,-,-,TGTGCCAGCTCACCAACAGGCACAGACTATGGCTACACCTTC,CASSPTGTDYGYTF
TRBV28,TRBJ1-6,-,-,TGTGCCAGCAGTTTACCCAGCGGGGATTCACCCCTCCACTTT,CASSLPSGDSPLHF
TRBV9,TRBJ2-5,-,-,TGTGCCAGCAGCGTGGGAGTTTGGGAGACCCAGTACTTC,CASSVGVWETQYF
TRBV5-4,TRBJ2-3,-,TRBD2,TGTGCCAGCAGGGATGGGACTAGCGGGGGAGTGGCGCAGTATTTT,CASRDGTSGGVAQYF
TRBV18,TRBJ1-4,-,-,TGTGCCAGCTCACCGTTAACCGGGACAGAAAAACTGTTTTTT,CASSPLTGTEKLFF
TRBV5-8,TRBJ2-2,-,-,TGTGCCAGCAGCTTAAGAAGATCCAGAAGAGGCCGCGGGGAGCTGTTTTTT,CASSLRRSRRGRGELFF
TRBV19,TRBJ1-1,-,TRBD1,TGTGCCAGTAGCAGGACAGGGTTAGGCACTGAAGCTTTCTTT,CASSRTGLGTEAFF
TRBV5-5,TRBJ1-2,-,-,TGTGCCAGCAGCTTCACAGAAACCAACTATGGCTACACCTTC,CASSFTETNYGYTF
TRBV18,TRBJ2-2,once,TRBD1,TGTGCCAGCTCACCCGACAGGGGGGACTACGGGGAGCTGTTTTTT,CASSPDRGDYGELFF
TRBV7-3,TRBJ2-3,-,TRBD2,TGTGCCAGCAGCTTAAGGAGGCGGGCAGCACCGGGACTAGCGGGGGGGGACCCAGATACGCAGTATTTT,CASSLRRRAAPGLAGGDPDTQYF